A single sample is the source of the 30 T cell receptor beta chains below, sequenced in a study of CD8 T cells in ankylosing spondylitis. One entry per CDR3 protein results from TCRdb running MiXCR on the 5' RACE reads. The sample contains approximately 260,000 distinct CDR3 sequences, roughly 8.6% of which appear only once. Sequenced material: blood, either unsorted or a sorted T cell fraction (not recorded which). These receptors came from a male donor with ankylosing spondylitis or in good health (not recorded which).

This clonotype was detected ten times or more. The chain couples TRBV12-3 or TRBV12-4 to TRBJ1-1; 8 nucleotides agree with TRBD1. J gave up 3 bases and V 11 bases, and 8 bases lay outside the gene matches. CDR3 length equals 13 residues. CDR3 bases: TGTGCCGCCACAGGGGGGGGGGACACTGAAGCTTTCTTT. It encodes CAATGGGDTEAFF.

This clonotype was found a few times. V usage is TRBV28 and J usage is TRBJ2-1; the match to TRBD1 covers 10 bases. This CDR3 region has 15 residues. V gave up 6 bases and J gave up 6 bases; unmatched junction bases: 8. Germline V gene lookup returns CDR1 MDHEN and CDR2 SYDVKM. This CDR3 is CASRQTGGRSNEQFF. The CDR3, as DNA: TGTGCCAGCAGGCAGACAGGGGGCCGGTCCAATGAGCAGTTCTTC.

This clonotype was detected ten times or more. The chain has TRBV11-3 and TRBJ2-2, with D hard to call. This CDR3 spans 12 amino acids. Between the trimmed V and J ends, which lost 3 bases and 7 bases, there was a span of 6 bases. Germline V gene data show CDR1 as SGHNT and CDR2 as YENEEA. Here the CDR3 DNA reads TGTGCCAGCAGCTTTGAGAGCGGGGAGCTGTTTTTT. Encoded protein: CASSFESGELFF.

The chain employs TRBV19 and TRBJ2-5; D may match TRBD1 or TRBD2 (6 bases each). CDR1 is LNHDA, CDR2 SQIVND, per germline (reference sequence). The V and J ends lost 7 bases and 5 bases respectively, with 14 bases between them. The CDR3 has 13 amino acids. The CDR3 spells CASTGATMETQYF. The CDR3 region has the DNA TGTGCCAGTACGGGGGCTACGATGGAGACCCAGTACTTC.

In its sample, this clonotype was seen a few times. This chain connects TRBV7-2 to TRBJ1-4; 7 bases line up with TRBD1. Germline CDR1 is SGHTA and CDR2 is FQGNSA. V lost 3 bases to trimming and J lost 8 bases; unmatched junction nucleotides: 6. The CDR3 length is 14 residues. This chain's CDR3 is CASSFDRVSEKLFF. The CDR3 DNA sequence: TGTGCCAGCAGCTTCGACAGGGTCAGCGAAAAACTGTTTTTT.

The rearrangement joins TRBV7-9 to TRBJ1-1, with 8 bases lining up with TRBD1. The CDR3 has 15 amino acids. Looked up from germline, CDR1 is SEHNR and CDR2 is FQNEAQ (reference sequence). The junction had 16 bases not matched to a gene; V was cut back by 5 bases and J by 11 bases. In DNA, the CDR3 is TGTGCCAGCAGCCCCCGACGGCAGGGGGCGGAGGGGGCTTTCTTT. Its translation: CASSPRRQGAEGAFF.

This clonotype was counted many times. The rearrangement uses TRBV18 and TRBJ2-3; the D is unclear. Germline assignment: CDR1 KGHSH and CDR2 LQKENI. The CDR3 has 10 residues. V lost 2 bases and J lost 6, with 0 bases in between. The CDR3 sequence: CASSPDTQYF. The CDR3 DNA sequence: TGTGCCAGCTCACCAGATACGCAGTATTTT.

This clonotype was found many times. The CDR3: CASSLASGGPLAKNIQYF. As DNA, the CDR3 is TGTGCCAGCAGCTTAGCTAGCGGGGGGCCACTAGCCAAAAACATTCAGTACTTC. This chain connects TRBV5-5 to TRBJ2-4, with 11 bases fitting TRBD2. The J segment lost 0 bases and the V segment lost 2 bases, leaving 7 bases of the junction unmatched. This CDR3 contains 18 residues. Germline CDR1 is SGHKS and CDR2 is YYEKEE (reference sequence). The full variable domain, with the rest looked up from reference TRBV5-5 and TRBJ2-4, is DAGVTQSPTHLIKTRGQQVTLRCSPISGHKSVSWYQQVLGQGPQFIFQYYEKEERGRGNFPDRFSARQFPNYSSELNVNALLLGDSALYLCASSLASGGPLAKNIQYFGAGTRLSVL.

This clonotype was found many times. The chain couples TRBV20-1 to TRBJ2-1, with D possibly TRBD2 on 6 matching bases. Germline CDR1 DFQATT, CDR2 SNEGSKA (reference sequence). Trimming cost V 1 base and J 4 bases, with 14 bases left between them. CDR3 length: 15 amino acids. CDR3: CSARVTGRTYNEQFF. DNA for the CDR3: TGCAGTGCTAGAGTTACCGGGAGAACGTACAATGAGCAGTTCTTC.

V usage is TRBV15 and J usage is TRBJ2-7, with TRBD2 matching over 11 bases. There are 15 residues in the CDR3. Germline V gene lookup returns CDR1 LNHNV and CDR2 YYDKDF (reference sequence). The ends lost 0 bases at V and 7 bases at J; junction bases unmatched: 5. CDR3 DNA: TGTGCCACCAGCAGAGATGTAACTAGCGGGGGTGAGCAGTACTTC. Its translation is CATSRDVTSGGEQYF.

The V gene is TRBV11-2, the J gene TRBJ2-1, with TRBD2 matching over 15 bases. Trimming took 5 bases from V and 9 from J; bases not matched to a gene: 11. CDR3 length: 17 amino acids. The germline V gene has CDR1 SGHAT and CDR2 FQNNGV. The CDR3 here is CASSPNKGLAGGGEQFF. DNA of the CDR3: TGTGCCAGCAGCCCAAACAAGGGACTAGCGGGAGGTGGTGAGCAGTTCTTC.

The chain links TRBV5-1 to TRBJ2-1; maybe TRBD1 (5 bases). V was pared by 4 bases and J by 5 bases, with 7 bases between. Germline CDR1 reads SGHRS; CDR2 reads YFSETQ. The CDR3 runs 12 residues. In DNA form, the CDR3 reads TGCGCCAGCAGCACCAGGGACAATGAGCAGTTCTTC. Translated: CASSTRDNEQFF. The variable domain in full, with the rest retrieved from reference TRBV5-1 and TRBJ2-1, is KAGVTQTPRYLIKTRGQQVTLSCSPISGHRSVSWYQQTPGQGLQFLFEYFSETQRNKGNFPGRFSGRQFSNSRSEMNVSTLELGDSALYLCASSTRDNEQFFGPGTRLTVL.

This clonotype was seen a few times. The chain's CDR3 is CASSQEGGGRHNEQFF. The CDR3 DNA sequence: TGTGCCAGCAGCCAAGAGGGAGGCGGGAGGCACAATGAGCAGTTCTTC. This sequence joins TRBV3-1 and TRBJ2-1, with 8 bases lining up with TRBD2. The CDR3 spans 16 residues. V was pared by 0 bases and J by 5 bases, with 6 bases of the junction left unmatched. Germline CDR1 reads LGHDT; CDR2 reads YNNKEL (reference sequence).

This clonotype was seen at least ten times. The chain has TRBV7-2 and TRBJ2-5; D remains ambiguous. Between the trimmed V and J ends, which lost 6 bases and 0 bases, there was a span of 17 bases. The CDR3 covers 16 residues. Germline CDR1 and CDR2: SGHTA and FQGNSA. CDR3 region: CASRHTGLGYQETQYF. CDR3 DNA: TGTGCCAGCAGACACACCGGGTTGGGGTACCAAGAGACCCAGTACTTC.

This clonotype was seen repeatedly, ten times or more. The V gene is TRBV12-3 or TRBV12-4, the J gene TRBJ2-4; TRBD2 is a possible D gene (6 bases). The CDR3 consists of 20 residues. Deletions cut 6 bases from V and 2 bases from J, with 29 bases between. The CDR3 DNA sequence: TGTGCCAGCAGCCCCCTTCACGCGGGAAAAAGGATACCTACCAAAAACATTCAGTACTTC. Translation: CASSPLHAGKRIPTKNIQYF.

The CDR3 protein is CASSEWIGVEETEAFF. The DNA for the CDR3 is TGTGCCAGCAGTGAATGGATAGGGGTGGAGGAGACTGAAGCTTTCTTT. J is TRBJ1-1 and V is TRBV2; perhaps TRBD1 as D (5 bases). The ends were cut back, 2 bases at V and 5 bases at J, with 18 bases in the middle. The CDR3 is 16 residues long. The V gene's germline CDR1 is SNHLY and CDR2 FYNNEI.

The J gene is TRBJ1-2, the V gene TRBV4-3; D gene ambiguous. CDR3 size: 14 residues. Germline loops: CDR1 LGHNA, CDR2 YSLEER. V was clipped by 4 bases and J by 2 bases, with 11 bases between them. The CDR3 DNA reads TGCGCCAGCAGCCCAGGAACACCGAACTATGGCTACACCTTC. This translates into CASSPGTPNYGYTF.

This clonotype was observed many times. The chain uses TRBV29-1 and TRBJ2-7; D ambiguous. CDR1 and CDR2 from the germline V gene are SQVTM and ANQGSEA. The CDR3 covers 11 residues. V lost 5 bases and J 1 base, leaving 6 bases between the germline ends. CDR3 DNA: TGCAGCGTTCGAACTTCCTACGAGCAGTACTTC. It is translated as CSVRTSYEQYF.

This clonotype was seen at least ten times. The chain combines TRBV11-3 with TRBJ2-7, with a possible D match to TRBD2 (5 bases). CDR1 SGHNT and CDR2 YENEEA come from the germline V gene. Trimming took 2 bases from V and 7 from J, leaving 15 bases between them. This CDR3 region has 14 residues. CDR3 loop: CASSLRGNRGEQYF. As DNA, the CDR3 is TGTGCCAGCAGCTTACGCGGTAACCGGGGAGAGCAGTACTTC.

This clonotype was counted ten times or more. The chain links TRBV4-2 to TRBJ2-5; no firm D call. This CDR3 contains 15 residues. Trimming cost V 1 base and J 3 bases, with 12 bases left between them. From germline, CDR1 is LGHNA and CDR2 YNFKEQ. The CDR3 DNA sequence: TGTGCCAGCAGCCAAGTTGGGTTGTCGGAAGAGACCCAGTACTTC. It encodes CASSQVGLSEETQYF.

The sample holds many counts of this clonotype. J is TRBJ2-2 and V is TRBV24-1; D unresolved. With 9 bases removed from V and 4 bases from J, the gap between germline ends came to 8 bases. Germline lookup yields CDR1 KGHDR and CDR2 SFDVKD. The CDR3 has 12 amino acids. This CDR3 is CATDFGTGELFF. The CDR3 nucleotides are TGTGCCACCGACTTCGGCACCGGGGAGCTGTTTTTT.

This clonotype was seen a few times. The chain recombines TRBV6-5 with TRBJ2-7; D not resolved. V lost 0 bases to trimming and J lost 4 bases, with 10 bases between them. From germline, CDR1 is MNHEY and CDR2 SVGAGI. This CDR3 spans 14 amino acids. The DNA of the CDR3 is TGTGCCAGCAGTTACTCCCAGGACCTGTACGAGCAGTACTTC. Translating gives CASSYSQDLYEQYF.

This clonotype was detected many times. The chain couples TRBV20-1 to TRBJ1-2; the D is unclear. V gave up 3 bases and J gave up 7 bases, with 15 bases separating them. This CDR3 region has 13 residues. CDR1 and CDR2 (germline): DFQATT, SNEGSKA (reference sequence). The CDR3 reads CSASPFEGRGYTF. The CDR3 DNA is TGCAGTGCTAGTCCTTTCGAAGGACGTGGCTACACCTTC.

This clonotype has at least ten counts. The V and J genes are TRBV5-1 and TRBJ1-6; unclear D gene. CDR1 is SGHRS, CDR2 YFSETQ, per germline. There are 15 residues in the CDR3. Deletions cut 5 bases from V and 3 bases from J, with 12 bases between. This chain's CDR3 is CASRSQRDYNSPLHF. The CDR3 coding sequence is TGCGCCAGCAGGTCCCAAAGGGACTATAATTCACCCCTCCACTTT. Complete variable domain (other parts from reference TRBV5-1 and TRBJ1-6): KAGVTQTPRYLIKTRGQQVTLSCSPISGHRSVSWYQQTPGQGLQFLFEYFSETQRNKGNFPGRFSGRQFSNSRSEMNVSTLELGDSALYLCASRSQRDYNSPLHFGNGTRLTVT.

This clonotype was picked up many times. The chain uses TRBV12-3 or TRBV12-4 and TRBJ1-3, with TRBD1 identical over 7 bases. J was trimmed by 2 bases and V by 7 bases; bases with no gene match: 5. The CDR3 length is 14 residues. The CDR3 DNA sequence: TGTGCCAGCACCCTGCAGGGGGCTGGAAACACCATATATTTT. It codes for CASTLQGAGNTIYF.

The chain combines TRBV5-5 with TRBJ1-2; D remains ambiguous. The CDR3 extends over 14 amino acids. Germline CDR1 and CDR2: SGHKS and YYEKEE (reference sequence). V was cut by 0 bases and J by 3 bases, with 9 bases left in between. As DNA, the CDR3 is TGTGCCAGCAGCTTGGGGGTGATCGACTATGGCTACACCTTC. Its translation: CASSLGVIDYGYTF.

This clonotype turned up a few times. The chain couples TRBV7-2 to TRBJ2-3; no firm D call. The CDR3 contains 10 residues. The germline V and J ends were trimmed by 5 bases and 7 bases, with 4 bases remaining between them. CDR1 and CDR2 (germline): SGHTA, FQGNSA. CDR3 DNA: TGTGCCAGCAGCGTGAATACGCAGTATTTT. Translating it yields CASSVNTQYF.

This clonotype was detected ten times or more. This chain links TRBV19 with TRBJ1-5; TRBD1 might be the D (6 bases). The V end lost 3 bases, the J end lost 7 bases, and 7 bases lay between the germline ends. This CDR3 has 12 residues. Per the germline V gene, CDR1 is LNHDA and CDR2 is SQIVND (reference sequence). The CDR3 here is CASSMGGQPQHF. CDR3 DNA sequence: TGTGCCAGTAGTATGGGGGGCCAGCCCCAGCATTTT. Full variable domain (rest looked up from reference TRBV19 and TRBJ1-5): DGGITQSPKYLFRKEGQNVTLSCEQNLNHDAMYWYRQDPGQGLRLIYYSQIVNDFQKGDIAEGYSVSREKKESFPLTVTSAQKNPTAFYLCASSMGGQPQHFGDGTRLSIL.

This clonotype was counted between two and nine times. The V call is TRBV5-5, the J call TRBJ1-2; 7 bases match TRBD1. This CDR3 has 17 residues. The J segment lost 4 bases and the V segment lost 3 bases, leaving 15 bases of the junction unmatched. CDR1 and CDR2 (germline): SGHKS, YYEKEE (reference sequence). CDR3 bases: TGTGCCAGCAGCTGGGGAGCGGGTCAACAGGGGTCCTATGGCTACACCTTC. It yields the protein CASSWGAGQQGSYGYTF. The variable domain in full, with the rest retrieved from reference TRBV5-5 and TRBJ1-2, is DAGVTQSPTHLIKTRGQQVTLRCSPISGHKSVSWYQQVLGQGPQFIFQYYEKEERGRGNFPDRFSARQFPNYSSELNVNALLLGDSALYLCASSWGAGQQGSYGYTFGSGTRLTVV.

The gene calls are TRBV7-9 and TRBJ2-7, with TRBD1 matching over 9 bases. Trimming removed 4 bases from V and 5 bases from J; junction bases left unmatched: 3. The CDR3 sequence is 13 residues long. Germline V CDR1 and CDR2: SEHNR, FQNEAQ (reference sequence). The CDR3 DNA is TGTGCCAGCAGCTGGGACAGGGATAACGAGCAGTACTTC. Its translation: CASSWDRDNEQYF. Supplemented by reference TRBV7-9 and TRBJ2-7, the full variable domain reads DTGVSQNPRHKITKRGQNVTFRCDPISEHNRLYWYRQTLGQGPEFLTYFQNEAQLEKSRLLSDRFSAERPKGSFSTLEIQRTEQGDSAMYLCASSWDRDNEQYFGPGTRLTVT.